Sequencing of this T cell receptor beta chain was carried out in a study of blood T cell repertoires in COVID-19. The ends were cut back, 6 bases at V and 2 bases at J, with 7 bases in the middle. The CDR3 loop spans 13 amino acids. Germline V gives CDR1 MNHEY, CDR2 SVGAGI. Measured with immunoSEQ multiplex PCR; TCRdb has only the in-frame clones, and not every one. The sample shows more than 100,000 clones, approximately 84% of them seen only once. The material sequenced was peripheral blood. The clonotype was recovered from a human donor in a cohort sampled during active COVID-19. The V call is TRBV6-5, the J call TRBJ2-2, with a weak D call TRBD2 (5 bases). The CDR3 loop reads CASRGRNTGELFF. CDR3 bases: TGTGCCAGCAGGGGGAGAAACACCGGGGAGCTGTTTTTT.